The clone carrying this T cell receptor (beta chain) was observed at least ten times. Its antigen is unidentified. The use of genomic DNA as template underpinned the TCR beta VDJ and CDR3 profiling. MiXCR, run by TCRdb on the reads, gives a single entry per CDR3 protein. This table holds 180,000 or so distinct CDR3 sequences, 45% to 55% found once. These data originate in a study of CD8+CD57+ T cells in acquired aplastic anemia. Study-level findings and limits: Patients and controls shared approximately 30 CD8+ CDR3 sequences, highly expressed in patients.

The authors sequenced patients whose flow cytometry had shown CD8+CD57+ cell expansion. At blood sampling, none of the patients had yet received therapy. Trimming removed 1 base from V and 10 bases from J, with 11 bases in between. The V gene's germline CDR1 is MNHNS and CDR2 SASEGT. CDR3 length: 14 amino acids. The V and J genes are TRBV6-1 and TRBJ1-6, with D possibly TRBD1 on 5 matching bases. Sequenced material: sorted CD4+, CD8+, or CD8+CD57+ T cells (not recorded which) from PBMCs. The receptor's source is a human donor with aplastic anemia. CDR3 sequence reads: CASSEVGVTSPLHF. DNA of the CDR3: TGTGCCAGCAGTGAAGTGGGGGTAACGTCACCCCTCCACTTT.